These T cell receptor beta chains were read from a single sample in a study of shared clonotypes between healthy human individuals. Clones were read by immunoSEQ multiplex PCR, and TCRdb kept only the in-frame ones, dropping some. The sample holds approximately 2,200,000 clones, about 93% seen once. What was sequenced was naive CD8+ T cells from PBMCs. These receptor sequences come from a man younger than 30 in good health. Some clones in this sample may be carry-over from other donors' samples. Both conserved end residues are part of each CDR3. Each record gives: J gene, clone size, D gene, V gene, CDR3 DNA, CDR3 protein. D genes are given only for firm matches. Expanded clones get a size class; other rows say once, few or many, or leave the size out.

j_call: TRBJ2-1
clone_size: -
d_call: TRBD2
v_call: TRBV10-1
cdr3_nt: TGCGCCAGCAGTGAGGTAGCGGGAGGGCCCCACAATGAGCAGTTCTTC
cdr3_aa: CASSEVAGGPHNEQFF

j_call: TRBJ2-3
clone_size: -
d_call: TRBD2
v_call: TRBV7-3
cdr3_nt: TGTGCCAGCAGCTTAAGGGCTAGCGGGGTCGATACGCAGTATTTT
cdr3_aa: CASSLRASGVDTQYF

j_call: TRBJ1-2
clone_size: -
d_call: -
v_call: TRBV28
cdr3_nt: TGTGCCAGCAGTTCCCCGCTCTCGGTCTATGGCTACACCTTC
cdr3_aa: CASSSPLSVYGYTF

j_call: TRBJ2-7
clone_size: -
d_call: TRBD1
v_call: TRBV27
cdr3_nt: TGTGCCAGCATTGGACATCCGGGACAGAACTACGAGCAGTACTTC
cdr3_aa: CASIGHPGQNYEQYF

j_call: TRBJ1-2
clone_size: -
d_call: TRBD1
v_call: TRBV6-1
cdr3_nt: TGTGCCAGCAGACCAAACCAGGGGGCGGGCTACACCTTC
cdr3_aa: CASRPNQGAGYTF

j_call: TRBJ2-5
clone_size: -
d_call: TRBD2
v_call: TRBV14
cdr3_nt: TGTGCCAGCAGCCAAGGTTGGACTAGCGGGAGGCCAGAGACCCAGTACTTC
cdr3_aa: CASSQGWTSGRPETQYF

j_call: TRBJ1-1
clone_size: once
d_call: -
v_call: TRBV13
cdr3_nt: TGTGCCAGCAGCCCCAGGGGCTTACTGACTGAAGCTTTCTTT
cdr3_aa: CASSPRGLLTEAFF

j_call: TRBJ2-1
clone_size: once
d_call: -
v_call: TRBV7-8
cdr3_nt: TGTGCCAGCAGCTTAGACGACGCCATGGTAAACAATGAGCAGTTCTTC
cdr3_aa: CASSLDDAMVNNEQFF

j_call: TRBJ2-1
clone_size: -
d_call: -
v_call: TRBV6-5
cdr3_nt: TGTGCCAGCAGTTCAGGATACAATGAGCAGTTCTTC
cdr3_aa: CASSSGYNEQFF

j_call: TRBJ2-1
clone_size: once
d_call: TRBD2
v_call: TRBV11-3
cdr3_nt: TGTGCCAGCAGCTTAGACCCCACGGGAGGGTCGGGCTACAATGAGCAGTTCTTC
cdr3_aa: CASSLDPTGGSGYNEQFF

j_call: TRBJ1-2
clone_size: -
d_call: -
v_call: TRBV9
cdr3_nt: TGTGCCAGCAGCGTAGATGGAAGCCACTATGGCTACACCTTC
cdr3_aa: CASSVDGSHYGYTF

j_call: TRBJ2-1
clone_size: -
d_call: TRBD2
v_call: TRBV4-3
cdr3_nt: TGCGCCAGCAGCCAAAGACTAAGCGGGGAGGGCAAGAACAATGAGCAGTTCTTC
cdr3_aa: CASSQRLSGEGKNNEQFF

j_call: TRBJ1-5
clone_size: -
d_call: -
v_call: TRBV27
cdr3_nt: TGTGCCAGCAGTTCTGTTCCCTGGGATCAGCCCCAGCATTTT
cdr3_aa: CASSSVPWDQPQHF

j_call: TRBJ2-3
clone_size: -
d_call: -
v_call: TRBV28
cdr3_nt: TGTGCCAGCAGAAGGGGGGAGGAGCTGGATACGCAGTATTTT
cdr3_aa: CASRRGEELDTQYF

j_call: TRBJ2-7
clone_size: -
d_call: TRBD1
v_call: TRBV7-8
cdr3_nt: TGTGCCAGCAGACCCGGGACAGGGGTTTCCTACGAGCAGTACTTC
cdr3_aa: CASRPGTGVSYEQYF